This is a list of T cell receptor beta chains from one sample in a study of vaccination effects on CD4 cells after COVID-19. These receptors are not linked to any known antigen. The data were produced by immunoSEQ multiplex PCR, yet TCRdb's version contains in-frame clones alone and is incomplete. The repertoire has more than 20,000 clones, about 72% of them found once; the top ten carry around 10%. The specimen was CD4+ T cells from PBMCs cultured with HCoV-229E spike peptides, collected after COVID-19 vaccination. Every receptor here comes from a human donor who received a COVID-19 vaccine. Both conserved end residues are part of each CDR3. D genes are given only for firm matches. Not all rows give a size; the values are once, few, many and, for expanded clones, a class.

clone_size d_call j_call v_call cdr3_aa cdr3_nt
- TRBD2 TRBJ2-7 TRBV9 CASSAVAGGGLEQYF TGTGCCAGCAGCGCCGTAGCGGGAGGCGGTCTCGAGCAGTACTTC
- - TRBJ2-1 TRBV7-9 CASSSGSGEQFF TGTGCCAGCAGCTCGGGGTCGGGAGAGCAGTTCTTC
- TRBD2 TRBJ2-6 TRBV2 CASRPGLAISGANVLTF TGTGCCAGCAGGCCGGGACTAGCCATCTCTGGGGCCAACGTCCTGACTTTC
- - TRBJ1-4 TRBV18 CASSPRTGEKLFF TGTGCCAGCTCACCACGAACAGGTGAAAAACTGTTTTTT
few - TRBJ1-5 TRBV29-1 CSVLVDGTPSSNQPQHF TGCAGCGTCCTAGTGGACGGCACCCCAAGTAGCAATCAGCCCCAGCATTTT
- - TRBJ1-1 TRBV15 CATSPPQGNTEAFF TGTGCCACCAGCCCCCCCCAGGGGAACACTGAAGCTTTCTTT
once - TRBJ1-3 TRBV4-1 CASSREPGSPSGNTIYF TGCGCCAGCAGCCGCGAGCCAGGGAGTCCCTCTGGAAACACCATATATTTT
once - TRBJ2-1 TRBV7-9 CASKRTDNEQFF TGTGCCAGTAAGCGGACCGACAATGAGCAGTTCTTC
- TRBD1 TRBJ1-2 TRBV27 CASSNRGGSGYTF TGTGCCAGCAGCAACAGGGGAGGGTCGGGCTACACCTTC
- - TRBJ2-3 TRBV12-5 CASRAVTSTDTQYF TGTGCTAGTCGCGCGGTTACTAGCACAGATACGCAGTATTTT
- - TRBJ2-2 TRBV27 CASSRGNTGELFF TGTGCCAGCAGTAGGGGAAACACCGGGGAGCTGTTTTTT
once - TRBJ2-2 TRBV19 CASSMRGPTGELFF TGTGCCAGTAGTATGAGGGGACCGACCGGGGAGCTGTTTTTT
- TRBD1 TRBJ1-2 TRBV7-8 CASSLTGGQGYTF TGTGCCAGCAGCTTAACAGGGGGCCAAGGCTACACCTTC
- TRBD2 TRBJ2-1 TRBV7-2 CASSFGTSGGLKGYNEQFF TGTGCCAGCAGCTTTGGGACTAGCGGGGGGCTTAAAGGCTACAATGAGCAGTTCTTC
- TRBD1 TRBJ2-3 TRBV11-1 CASLTQGAGDTQYF TGTGCCAGCCTTACCCAGGGGGCAGGAGATACGCAGTATTTT
- - TRBJ2-5 TRBV3-1/TRBV3-2 CASGQETQYF TGTGCCAGCGGGCAAGAGACCCAGTACTTC
- TRBD2 TRBJ2-1 TRBV4-1 CASSQEYGTSGGGLF TGCGCCAGCAGCCAAGAGTACGGGACTAGCGGGGGGGGGCTCTTC
- - TRBJ1-2 TRBV11-2 CASSLFGGSYGYTF TGTGCCAGCAGCTTATTTGGGGGCAGCTATGGCTACACCTTC
- TRBD1 TRBJ1-1 TRBV11-3 CASSLGRGQGASEAFF TGTGCCAGCAGTCTGGGGAGGGGACAGGGGGCTAGTGAAGCTTTCTTT
- - TRBJ1-2 TRBV7-8 CASSTVQGQTNYGYTF TGTGCCAGCAGCACGGTGCAGGGGCAAACTAACTATGGCTACACCTTC
- - TRBJ1-2 TRBV3-1/TRBV3-2 CASSQDSQGSGYTF TGTGCCAGCAGCCAAGACTCACAGGGAAGCGGCTACACCTTC
- TRBD2 TRBJ2-1 TRBV3-1/TRBV3-2 CASTPAGASYNEQFF TGTGCCAGCACCCCAGCGGGAGCCTCCTACAATGAGCAGTTCTTC
- - TRBJ1-1 TRBV29-1 CSVNGGLNTEAFF TGCAGCGTTAATGGGGGCTTGAACACTGAAGCTTTCTTT
- - TRBJ1-2 TRBV6-5 CASSSTGNYGYTF TGTGCCAGCAGTTCCACAGGGAACTATGGCTACACCTTC
- - TRBJ2-7 TRBV7-9 CASRPANRLGQYF TGTGCCAGCAGACCAGCAAATCGGCTGGGGCAGTACTTC
few - TRBJ1-3 TRBV4-1 CASSQARGSSGNTIYF TGCGCCAGCAGCCAAGCGCGGGGGAGCTCTGGAAACACCATATATTTT
- - TRBJ1-4 TRBV4-2 CASSQVGSGGDEKLFF TGTGCCAGCAGCCAAGTTGGATCTGGGGGGGATGAAAAACTGTTTTTT
- - TRBJ2-3 TRBV21-1 CARNLQGDFNADTQYF TGTGCCAGAAACTTACAGGGAGATTTTAACGCAGATACGCAGTATTTT
- - TRBJ2-7 TRBV4-1 CASSHRPGNPYEQYF TGCGCCAGCAGCCACCGCCCCGGGAACCCCTACGAGCAGTACTTC
few - TRBJ2-5 TRBV27 CASSSEGTPETQYF TGTGCCAGCAGTTCCGAAGGGACTCCAGAGACCCAGTACTTC
- TRBD1 TRBJ2-3 TRBV15 CATSRPGQGRDTQYF TGTGCCACCAGCAGACCGGGACAGGGGCGAGATACGCAGTATTTT
- TRBD2 TRBJ2-3 TRBV12-5 CASQREFTDTQYF TGTGCTAGCCAGCGGGAGTTCACAGATACGCAGTATTTT
- TRBD1 TRBJ1-4 TRBV19 CASSISGGLNEKLFF TGTGCCAGTAGTATATCAGGGGGACTGAATGAAAAACTGTTTTTT